This T cell receptor (beta chain) originates from a study of T cell responses to AZD1222 COVID-19 vaccine. The data were produced by immunoSEQ multiplex PCR, yet TCRdb's version contains in-frame clones alone and is incomplete. The sample lists some 130,000 clones, over 85% occurring once. Findings of the study overall: In all cases, repertoires were sampled only after the peak T cell response.

In its sample, this clone was seen once. Its antigen is still unknown. This sample comprised peripheral blood, obtained on day 0 of AZD1222 vaccination. The source is an adult in good health.

The CDR3 DNA sequence: TGTGCCAGCGGTCCAACTACGTTCGTCGATGGCTACACCTTC. Translated: CASGPTTFVDGYTF. The J gene is TRBJ1-2, the V gene TRBV6-5; D unclear. Germline V gene data show CDR1 as MNHEY and CDR2 as SVGAGI. This CDR3 comprises 14 residues. V shed 8 bases and J shed 6 bases, with 19 bases lying between them.